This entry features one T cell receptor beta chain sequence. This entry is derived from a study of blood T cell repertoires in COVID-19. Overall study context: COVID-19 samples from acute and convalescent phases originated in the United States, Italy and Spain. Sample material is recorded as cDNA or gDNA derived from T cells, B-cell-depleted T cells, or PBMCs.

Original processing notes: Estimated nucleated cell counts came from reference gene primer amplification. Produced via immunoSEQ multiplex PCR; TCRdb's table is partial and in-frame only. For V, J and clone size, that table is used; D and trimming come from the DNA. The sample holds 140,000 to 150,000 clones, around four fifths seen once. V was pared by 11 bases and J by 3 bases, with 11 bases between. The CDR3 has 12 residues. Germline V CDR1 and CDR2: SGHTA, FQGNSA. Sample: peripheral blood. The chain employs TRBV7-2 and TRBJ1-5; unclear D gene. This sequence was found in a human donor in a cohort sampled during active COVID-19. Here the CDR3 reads CAAGDPNQPQHF. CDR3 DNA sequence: TGTGCCGCCGGAGATCCCAATCAGCCCCAGCATTTT.